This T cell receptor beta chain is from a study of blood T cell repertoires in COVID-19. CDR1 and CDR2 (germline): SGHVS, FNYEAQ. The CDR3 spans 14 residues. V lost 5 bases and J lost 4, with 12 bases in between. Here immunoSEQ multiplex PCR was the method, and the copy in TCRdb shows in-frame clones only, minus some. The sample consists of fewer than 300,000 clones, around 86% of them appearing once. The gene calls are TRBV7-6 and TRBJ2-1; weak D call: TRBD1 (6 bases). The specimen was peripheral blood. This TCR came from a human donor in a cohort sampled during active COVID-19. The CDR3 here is CASSPRDTYNEQFF. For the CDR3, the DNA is TGTGCCAGCAGCCCTCGGGACACTTACAATGAGCAGTTCTTC.